This is a list of T cell receptor beta chains from one sample in a study of cytomegalovirus exposure and HLA in healthy donors. This table comes from immunoSEQ multiplex PCR, and its TCRdb copy is limited to in-frame clones, with some not included. The sample consists of approximately 100,000 clones, roughly 75% of them appearing once. Material: PBMCs. Every receptor here comes from a male donor in good health and CMV-seropositive. The CDR3 runs from the conserved cysteine through the conserved F or W. The D gene is left open where the match is weak. Clone size is given for some rows only: seen once, a few or many times, or a class if the clone is expanded.

clone_size d_call j_call v_call cdr3_nt cdr3_aa
- - TRBJ2-3 TRBV4-3 TGCGCCAGCAGCCAAGATTTTCGGGGGTTGGCAGATACGCAGTATTTT CASSQDFRGLADTQYF
many TRBD1 TRBJ1-2 TRBV2 TGTGCCAGCAGTGTTACAGGGGAGGAGGGCTACACCTTC CASSVTGEEGYTF
- TRBD1 TRBJ2-7 TRBV30 TGTGCCTGGAGCCACGGACAGGTCTCCTACGAGCAGTACTTC CAWSHGQVSYEQYF
- TRBD2 TRBJ2-3 TRBV4-3 TGCGCCAGCAGCCGGGGCGGGGGGGCCACAGATACGCAGTATTTT CASSRGGGATDTQYF
- - TRBJ2-7 TRBV7-2 TGTGCCAGCAGCTTAGTTCACCGACTCTACGAGCAGTACTTC CASSLVHRLYEQYF
- TRBD1 TRBJ2-2 TRBV6-5 TGTGCCAGCAGTTATGGAAGACAGGGTTCTGGGGAGCTGTTTTTT CASSYGRQGSGELFF
- - TRBJ1-5 TRBV7-8 TGTGCCAGCAGCCTAATGGACAGTAGCAACCAGCCCCAGCATTTT CASSLMDSSNQPQHF
few - TRBJ1-1 TRBV6-5 TGTGCCAGCAGTTACGACAGGAACACTGAAGCTTTCTTT CASSYDRNTEAFF
- - TRBJ2-3 TRBV19 TGTGCCAGTACTAACCCACTCACAGATACGCAGTATTTT CASTNPLTDTQYF
- - TRBJ2-2 TRBV18 TGTGCCAGCTCACCACAGACAGACACCGGGGAGCTGTTTTTT CASSPQTDTGELFF
- TRBD1 TRBJ2-5 TRBV28 TGTGCCAGAGAGACACAGGGGGCTAACCAAGAGACCCAGTACTTC CARETQGANQETQYF
- - TRBJ1-1 TRBV23-1 TGCGCCAGCAGTCAACCGGGACACGAAGAGATGAACACTGAAGCTTTCTTT CASSQPGHEEMNTEAFF
- TRBD2 TRBJ2-3 TRBV2 TGTGCCAGCAGTGATAGCGGGGACCCCCGGTCTAGCACAGATACGCAGTATTTT CASSDSGDPRSSTDTQYF
few TRBD1 TRBJ1-3 TRBV7-2 TGTGCCAGCAGCCGAACAGGGGCTGGAAACACCATATATTTT CASSRTGAGNTIYF
few TRBD1 TRBJ1-4 TRBV5-1 TGCGCCAGCAGCATCGGGACAGGGAATGAAAAACTGTTTTTT CASSIGTGNEKLFF
- TRBD2 TRBJ2-2 TRBV4-2 TGTGCCAGCAGCCAAGACGGGACTAGCGGGGGGGTTGGGGAGCTGTTTTTT CASSQDGTSGGVGELFF
- TRBD2 TRBJ2-3 TRBV19 TGTGCCAGTAGTAATCCTAGCGGGGGGGCAGGGGATACGCAGTATTTT CASSNPSGGAGDTQYF
few - TRBJ2-7 TRBV7-2 TGTGCCAGCAGCTCCCCTGGATGGACAGGAGGGGACTACGAGCAGTACTTC CASSSPGWTGGDYEQYF
- TRBD1 TRBJ2-7 TRBV7-8 TGTGCCAGCAGCACGGACAGGGCTTACGAGCAGTACTTC CASSTDRAYEQYF
- TRBD1 TRBJ1-2 TRBV4-3 TGCGCCAGCAGCCACGACAGGGGGCCCCAGATTTATGGCTACACCTTC CASSHDRGPQIYGYTF
- TRBD1 TRBJ1-5 TRBV6-5 TGTGCCAGCAGTAGACAGGGGAATCAGCCCCAGCATTTT CASSRQGNQPQHF
- - TRBJ2-2 TRBV30 TGTGCCTGGAGTGCATACAGGGCCGGGGAGCTGTTTTTT CAWSAYRAGELFF
- - TRBJ1-4 TRBV18 TGTGCCAGCTCACAGGGGAAGAATGAAAAACTGTTTTTT CASSQGKNEKLFF
few - TRBJ2-4 TRBV9 TGTGCCAGCAGCGTAGATAGCTCGGGGTACATTCAGTACTTC CASSVDSSGYIQYF
- - TRBJ2-1 TRBV7-9 TGTGCCAGCAGCTTAGGAGACAGTACCTACAATGAGCAGTTCTTC CASSLGDSTYNEQFF
- TRBD2 TRBJ2-2 TRBV5-8 TGTGCCAGCAGCTTGGTGGGGGGGGGAGAGAACACCGGGGAGCTGTTTTTT CASSLVGGGENTGELFF
- TRBD2 TRBJ2-1 TRBV19 TGTGCCAGTAGTATCCCCCCGGGGGGTAGGAATGAGCAGTTCTTC CASSIPPGGRNEQFF
- TRBD1 TRBJ2-1 TRBV5-1 TGCGCCAGCAGCTTGGGAGGGACAGGGGTGTTGAATGAGCAGTTCTTC CASSLGGTGVLNEQFF
few - TRBJ2-7 TRBV19 TGTGCCAGTAGTAATAGCCTCACCGCTTCCTACGAGCAGTACTTC CASSNSLTASYEQYF
- - TRBJ1-6 TRBV18 TGTGCCAGCTCACCACGGATGGACAGCTCCTATAATTCACCCCTCCACTTT CASSPRMDSSYNSPLHF
- - TRBJ1-4 TRBV19 TGTGCCAGTAGTATCCCAGGGGCTTATGAAAAACTGTTTTTT CASSIPGAYEKLFF
- - TRBJ1-3 TRBV7-8 TGTGCCAGCAGCTTAGCGCACAATTTCAAAAACACCATATATTTT CASSLAHNFKNTIYF
few TRBD2 TRBJ2-1 TRBV6-4 TGTGCCAGCAGTGACTCAACAAGCGGGGGGCTCGGTGAGCAGTTCTTC CASSDSTSGGLGEQFF
- - TRBJ2-5 TRBV27 TGTGCCAGCATCGGTCGCAAGGACACGGCGCTCCCCCAAGAGACCCAGTACTTC CASIGRKDTALPQETQYF
few - TRBJ2-7 TRBV5-1 TGCGCCAGCAGCGGGGGCCGGCCAATCTACGAGCAGTACTTC CASSGGRPIYEQYF
- TRBD1 TRBJ2-4 TRBV27 TGTGCCAGCAGGTCAACAGGGGGCAACATTCAGTACTTC CASRSTGGNIQYF
few TRBD1 TRBJ2-4 TRBV7-9 TGTGCCAGCAGCTTAGCCCGGACAGGTTACAAAAACATTCAGTACTTC CASSLARTGYKNIQYF
- TRBD2 TRBJ2-2 TRBV11-2 TGTGCCAGCAGCCTCCGGGGGGCGAACACCGGGGAGCTGTTTTTT CASSLRGANTGELFF
few - TRBJ1-1 TRBV30 TGTGCCTGGAGTACAACTGAAGCTTTCTTT CAWSTTEAFF
- TRBD2 TRBJ2-5 TRBV6-1 TGTGCCAGCAGTGGGACTAGCGGGGGGTGGACCCAGTACTTC CASSGTSGGWTQYF
- - TRBJ1-4 TRBV4-3 TGCGCCAGCAGCCAAGCTGACAGACATGAAAAACTGTTTTTT CASSQADRHEKLFF
once TRBD2 TRBJ2-3 TRBV5-8 TGTGCCAGCAGCCAGGGACTATACACAGATACGCAGTATTTT CASSQGLYTDTQYF
- TRBD1 TRBJ2-4 TRBV4-1 TGCGCCAGCAGCCACACCGGACAGGTGGAGGACATTCAGTACTTC CASSHTGQVEDIQYF
- TRBD2 TRBJ2-3 TRBV28 TGTGCCAGCAGTTGGAGCGGGGCCCCTAGCACAGATACGCAGTATTTT CASSWSGAPSTDTQYF
- TRBD1 TRBJ1-5 TRBV5-1 TGCGCCAGCAGCCCCGGACAGGGCCATCAGCCCCAGCATTTT CASSPGQGHQPQHF
few - TRBJ1-2 TRBV7-9 TGTGCCAGCAGCCCCAACAGCGGCGATGGCTACACCTTC CASSPNSGDGYTF
- - TRBJ2-3 TRBV28 TGTGCCAGCATAGGGGCCGACACAGATACGCAGTATTTT CASIGADTDTQYF
- - TRBJ2-7 TRBV29-1 TGCAGCGTTCGCTCAGGACAGACCTACGAGCAGTACTTC CSVRSGQTYEQYF
- - TRBJ1-5 TRBV6-1 TGTGCCAGCAGTGAAGATGTGCGTTTGGGCAATCAGCCCCAGCATTTT CASSEDVRLGNQPQHF
- - TRBJ1-3 TRBV5-1 TGCGCCAGCAGCTTCGACTTCTCTGGAAACACCATATATTTT CASSFDFSGNTIYF
once TRBD1 TRBJ2-2 TRBV27 TGTGCCAGCAGTCGGGACAGGGGGTACACCGGGGAGCTGTTTTTT CASSRDRGYTGELFF
- TRBD2 TRBJ2-7 TRBV6-1 TGTGCCAGCGCGAGTGAGGGAGCGGGGGCTAGGGAGCAGTACTTC CASASEGAGAREQYF
few TRBD2 TRBJ2-7 TRBV15 TGTGCCACCAGCAGAGTGGCTAGCGGGGCCTACGAGCAGTACTTC CATSRVASGAYEQYF